Listed below are T cell receptor beta chains from one sample, sequenced in a study of blood T cell repertoires in COVID-19. Here immunoSEQ multiplex PCR was the method, and the copy in TCRdb shows in-frame clones only, minus some. The data hold about 280,000 clones, with roughly 85% observed a single time. The sequenced material came from PBMCs or T cells enriched from blood (not recorded which). The receptors were sampled from a middle-aged man who had been exposed to COVID-19. Each CDR3 is given with its conserved first and last residue. Fields, in order: D gene, CDR3 length, clone size, V gene, J gene, CDR3 DNA, CDR3 protein. The D gene is left open where the match is weak. Some rows mark clone size as missing; the rest say once, few, many or name a class of expanded clone.

d_gene: TRBD2; len: 13; abundance: .; v_gene: TRBV24-1; j_gene: TRBJ2-3; CDR3nt: TGTGCCACCAGTCCCCGAGCGGGAAGTACGCAGTATTTT; CDR3aa: CATSPRAGSTQYF
d_gene: TRBD1; len: 15; abundance: .; v_gene: TRBV24-1; j_gene: TRBJ1-2; CDR3nt: TGTGCCACCAGTCAACCGGGACAGGGCTCCTATGGCTACACCTTC; CDR3aa: CATSQPGQGSYGYTF
d_gene: .; len: 15; abundance: .; v_gene: TRBV7-2; j_gene: TRBJ2-5; CDR3nt: TGTGCCAGCAGCTTAGGGGGTAGAAGCGGAGAGACCCAGTACTTC; CDR3aa: CASSLGGRSGETQYF
d_gene: TRBD1; len: 14; abundance: few; v_gene: TRBV2; j_gene: TRBJ1-5; CDR3nt: TGTGCCAGCATGGGGACAGGTATCAATCAGCCCCAGCATTTT; CDR3aa: CASMGTGINQPQHF
d_gene: .; len: 14; abundance: few; v_gene: TRBV10-3; j_gene: TRBJ1-1; CDR3nt: TGTGCCATCAGACCGAGACAGGAGAGCACTGAAGCTTTCTTT; CDR3aa: CAIRPRQESTEAFF
d_gene: .; len: 12; abundance: .; v_gene: TRBV2; j_gene: TRBJ1-5; CDR3nt: TGTGCCAGCAGCCCCCTGGGAGGTGGCCCGCATTTT; CDR3aa: CASSPLGGGPHF
d_gene: .; len: 13; abundance: once; v_gene: TRBV9; j_gene: TRBJ1-3; CDR3nt: TGTGCCAGCAACGGGGTCCCTGGAAACACCATATATTTT; CDR3aa: CASNGVPGNTIYF
d_gene: .; len: 13; abundance: .; v_gene: TRBV7-9; j_gene: TRBJ1-1; CDR3nt: TGTGCCAGCGCCAAAGATGAGTGGAGTGAAGCTTTCTTT; CDR3aa: CASAKDEWSEAFF
d_gene: TRBD2; len: 15; abundance: .; v_gene: TRBV5-1; j_gene: TRBJ2-1; CDR3nt: TGCGCCAGCAGCCGGACTAGCGGGAGCTACAATGAGCAGTTCTTC; CDR3aa: CASSRTSGSYNEQFF
d_gene: TRBD1; len: 15; abundance: .; v_gene: TRBV7-3; j_gene: TRBJ1-6; CDR3nt: TGTGCCAGCAGCGTCGGGACAGACTTGCTATCACCCCTCCACTTT; CDR3aa: CASSVGTDLLSPLHF
d_gene: TRBD1; len: 12; abundance: .; v_gene: TRBV12-5; j_gene: TRBJ1-2; CDR3nt: TGTGCTAGTGGTTTGATGGGACAGCCGTTAATTTTC; CDR3aa: CASGLMGQPLIF
d_gene: TRBD2; len: 14; abundance: .; v_gene: TRBV2; j_gene: TRBJ2-7; CDR3nt: TGTGCCACCAGAGGGACTAGCGGGACGAACGAGCAGTACTTC; CDR3aa: CATRGTSGTNEQYF
d_gene: .; len: 13; abundance: .; v_gene: TRBV7-2; j_gene: TRBJ2-7; CDR3nt: TGTGCCAGCAGCTTTAGCGGTAACTACGAGCAGTACTTC; CDR3aa: CASSFSGNYEQYF
d_gene: TRBD2; len: 15; abundance: .; v_gene: TRBV19; j_gene: TRBJ2-1; CDR3nt: TGTGCCAGTAGTATTGCGGGAGTGGGGTACAATGAGCAGTTCTTC; CDR3aa: CASSIAGVGYNEQFF
d_gene: .; len: 12; abundance: .; v_gene: TRBV30; j_gene: TRBJ1-5; CDR3nt: TGTGCCTGGAGTATTGGGCATCAGCCCCAGCATTTT; CDR3aa: CAWSIGHQPQHF
d_gene: .; len: 17; abundance: once; v_gene: TRBV24-1; j_gene: TRBJ2-1; CDR3nt: TGTGCCACCAGTGATCTTTCTTCAGCGGCAAGGTACAATGAGCAGTTCTTC; CDR3aa: CATSDLSSAARYNEQFF
d_gene: TRBD2; len: 14; abundance: .; v_gene: TRBV12-5; j_gene: TRBJ2-1; CDR3nt: TGTGCTAGTGGTTTGTCGGTAGCGGGGGGTGAGCAGTTCTTC; CDR3aa: CASGLSVAGGEQFF
d_gene: .; len: 13; abundance: .; v_gene: TRBV6-5; j_gene: TRBJ1-1; CDR3nt: TGTGCCAGCAGCCCCCGGAGGTTTACTGAAGCTTTCTTT; CDR3aa: CASSPRRFTEAFF
d_gene: .; len: 17; abundance: .; v_gene: TRBV24-1; j_gene: TRBJ1-5; CDR3nt: TGTGCCACCAGTGATTTAGTCAGGGCAGGGGACAATCAGCCCCAGCATTTT; CDR3aa: CATSDLVRAGDNQPQHF
d_gene: .; len: 15; abundance: .; v_gene: TRBV7-9; j_gene: TRBJ1-6; CDR3nt: TGTGCCAGCAGCTTTCGCGGGGATGGGAGTTCACCCCTCCACTTT; CDR3aa: CASSFRGDGSSPLHF
d_gene: .; len: 11; abundance: .; v_gene: TRBV12-3/TRBV12-4; j_gene: TRBJ2-5; CDR3nt: TGTGCCAGCAGTTATCGGGAGACCCAGTACTTC; CDR3aa: CASSYRETQYF
d_gene: TRBD1; len: 16; abundance: few; v_gene: TRBV7-3; j_gene: TRBJ1-3; CDR3nt: TGTGCCAGCAGCCTGACAGGGGCAGGGGTGGGAAACACCATATATTTT; CDR3aa: CASSLTGAGVGNTIYF
d_gene: TRBD1; len: 13; abundance: .; v_gene: TRBV14; j_gene: TRBJ1-1; CDR3nt: TGTGCCAGCAGCGCATACGGGACAGGGAGGGATTTCTTT; CDR3aa: CASSAYGTGRDFF
d_gene: .; len: 12; abundance: .; v_gene: TRBV15; j_gene: TRBJ1-2; CDR3nt: TGTGCCACCAGCAGCCAATTACGACAGGCCCTCTTC; CDR3aa: CATSSQLRQALF
d_gene: .; len: 14; abundance: .; v_gene: TRBV11-2; j_gene: TRBJ1-2; CDR3nt: TGTGCCAGCAGCTTTGTACAGGTCGGTCGTGGCTACACCTTC; CDR3aa: CASSFVQVGRGYTF
d_gene: .; len: 16; abundance: few; v_gene: TRBV5-1; j_gene: TRBJ1-3; CDR3nt: TGCGCCAGCAGCTTGGCCGTTGTGAGCTCTGGAAACACCATATATTTT; CDR3aa: CASSLAVVSSGNTIYF
d_gene: TRBD2; len: 15; abundance: .; v_gene: TRBV27; j_gene: TRBJ2-1; CDR3nt: TGTGCCAGCAGTCAAGGGACTAGCGGGTACAATGAGCAGTTCTTC; CDR3aa: CASSQGTSGYNEQFF
d_gene: .; len: 14; abundance: .; v_gene: TRBV7-9; j_gene: TRBJ2-2; CDR3nt: TGTGCCAGCAGCTTAGCCCCTAACACCGGGGAGCTGTTTTTT; CDR3aa: CASSLAPNTGELFF
d_gene: .; len: 12; abundance: .; v_gene: TRBV7-2; j_gene: TRBJ1-5; CDR3nt: TGTGCCAGCAGCCTCGGGGGTCAGCCCCAGCATTTT; CDR3aa: CASSLGGQPQHF
d_gene: .; len: 15; abundance: .; v_gene: TRBV7-3; j_gene: TRBJ2-7; CDR3nt: TGTGCCAGCAGCTTAAAGGGGGGGAGCTCCTACGAGCAGTACTTC; CDR3aa: CASSLKGGSSYEQYF
d_gene: .; len: 14; abundance: .; v_gene: TRBV24-1; j_gene: TRBJ2-7; CDR3nt: TGTGCCACAGGAGGTGGCGAAGGAGGCTACGAGCAGTACTTC; CDR3aa: CATGGGEGGYEQYF
d_gene: .; len: 13; abundance: .; v_gene: TRBV12-3/TRBV12-4; j_gene: TRBJ1-2; CDR3nt: TGTGCCAGCAGCCGCGACAGCAATTATGGCTACACCTTC; CDR3aa: CASSRDSNYGYTF
d_gene: TRBD2; len: 13; abundance: .; v_gene: TRBV30; j_gene: TRBJ2-2; CDR3nt: TGTGGGACGGCGGGAGCGAACACCGGGGAGCTGTTTTTT; CDR3aa: CGTAGANTGELFF
d_gene: TRBD1; len: 15; abundance: .; v_gene: TRBV25-1; j_gene: TRBJ1-3; CDR3nt: TGTGCCAGCAGTGACGACAGGGGATCTGGAAACACCATATATTTT; CDR3aa: CASSDDRGSGNTIYF
d_gene: .; len: 15; abundance: .; v_gene: TRBV19; j_gene: TRBJ1-2; CDR3nt: TGTGCCAGTTGGTCCGTCCAGGGATTAAACTATGGCTACACCTTC; CDR3aa: CASWSVQGLNYGYTF
d_gene: .; len: 15; abundance: .; v_gene: TRBV18; j_gene: TRBJ1-5; CDR3nt: TGTGCCAGCTCACCACCAGGGGTGCTCAATCAGCCCCAGCATTTT; CDR3aa: CASSPPGVLNQPQHF
d_gene: TRBD1; len: 13; abundance: .; v_gene: TRBV30; j_gene: TRBJ1-1; CDR3nt: TGTGCCTGGACAGGGGGCTCGAGGACTGAAGCTTTCTTT; CDR3aa: CAWTGGSRTEAFF
d_gene: .; len: 13; abundance: .; v_gene: TRBV2; j_gene: TRBJ2-1; CDR3nt: TGTGCCAGCAGTAGGACACTATACAATGAGCAGTTCTTC; CDR3aa: CASSRTLYNEQFF
d_gene: .; len: 14; abundance: few; v_gene: TRBV6-5; j_gene: TRBJ2-2; CDR3nt: TGTGCCAGCAGTTACGGGCCCGACACCGGGGAGCTGTTTTTT; CDR3aa: CASSYGPDTGELFF
d_gene: .; len: 13; abundance: .; v_gene: TRBV6-5; j_gene: TRBJ2-7; CDR3nt: TGTGCCAGCAGAGGACATCCCTCCTACGAGCAGTACTTC; CDR3aa: CASRGHPSYEQYF
d_gene: TRBD1; len: 14; abundance: .; v_gene: TRBV6-6; j_gene: TRBJ1-6; CDR3nt: TGTGCCAGCCGCACAGGGGGTTATAATTCACCCCTCCACTTT; CDR3aa: CASRTGGYNSPLHF
d_gene: .; len: 15; abundance: .; v_gene: TRBV5-6; j_gene: TRBJ1-2; CDR3nt: TGTGCCAGCAGCGCCCGGGGGGGCTTCTACTATGGCTACACCTTC; CDR3aa: CASSARGGFYYGYTF
d_gene: .; len: 12; abundance: .; v_gene: TRBV5-5; j_gene: TRBJ1-1; CDR3nt: TGTGCCAGCAGCCCGCAGGGGAATGAAGCTTTCTTT; CDR3aa: CASSPQGNEAFF
d_gene: TRBD1; len: 12; abundance: few; v_gene: TRBV5-4; j_gene: TRBJ1-2; CDR3nt: TGTGCCAGCAGCTTGGGACAGGGGGACTGCACCTTC; CDR3aa: CASSLGQGDCTF
d_gene: TRBD1; len: 14; abundance: .; v_gene: TRBV10-2; j_gene: TRBJ1-1; CDR3nt: TGCGCCAGCAGTGACAGGGGGCGTAACACTGAAGCTTTCTTT; CDR3aa: CASSDRGRNTEAFF
d_gene: .; len: 11; abundance: once; v_gene: TRBV6-5; j_gene: TRBJ1-1; CDR3nt: TGTGCCAGCAGTTACAAGGGGGAGGCTTTCTTT; CDR3aa: CASSYKGEAFF
d_gene: TRBD1; len: 16; abundance: .; v_gene: TRBV7-7; j_gene: TRBJ2-1; CDR3nt: TGTGCTAGCAGCACCGGGACAGGGGGCAACTACAATGAGCAGTTCTTC; CDR3aa: CASSTGTGGNYNEQFF
d_gene: .; len: 18; abundance: .; v_gene: TRBV15; j_gene: TRBJ2-4; CDR3nt: TGTGCCACCAGCAGAGACGGCGGCAGTTTGGGGGGCAAAAACATTCAGTACTTC; CDR3aa: CATSRDGGSLGGKNIQYF
d_gene: TRBD2; len: 14; abundance: .; v_gene: TRBV3-1/TRBV3-2; j_gene: TRBJ2-7; CDR3nt: TGTGCCAGCAGCCAAGGACTAGCCCAAGGGGAGCAGTACTTC; CDR3aa: CASSQGLAQGEQYF
d_gene: .; len: 13; abundance: .; v_gene: TRBV2; j_gene: TRBJ2-7; CDR3nt: TGTGCCACCGAACCTATTATAAAGTCCGAGCAGTACTTC; CDR3aa: CATEPIIKSEQYF
d_gene: TRBD1; len: 17; abundance: .; v_gene: TRBV5-1; j_gene: TRBJ1-1; CDR3nt: TGCGCCAGCAGCCTATATCCGCCCGGGACAGAAAACACTGAAGCTTTCTTT; CDR3aa: CASSLYPPGTENTEAFF
d_gene: .; len: 13; abundance: .; v_gene: TRBV30; j_gene: TRBJ2-7; CDR3nt: TGTGCCTGGAGTGAAGGGGGAATATACGAGCAGTACTTC; CDR3aa: CAWSEGGIYEQYF
d_gene: .; len: 17; abundance: .; v_gene: TRBV5-1; j_gene: TRBJ2-1; CDR3nt: TGCGCCAGCAGCCCCCCCACCGGGAGCGGACCGCACAATGAGCAGTTCTTC; CDR3aa: CASSPPTGSGPHNEQFF
d_gene: .; len: 12; abundance: .; v_gene: TRBV11-3; j_gene: TRBJ2-7; CDR3nt: TGTGCCAGCAGCCATTCCAGCTACGAGCAGTACTTC; CDR3aa: CASSHSSYEQYF
d_gene: TRBD2; len: 15; abundance: .; v_gene: TRBV5-4; j_gene: TRBJ2-1; CDR3nt: TGTGCCAGCAGCTCCGTGGGCGGGAGCCCCAATGAGCAGTTCTTC; CDR3aa: CASSSVGGSPNEQFF
d_gene: TRBD1; len: 16; abundance: .; v_gene: TRBV10-3; j_gene: TRBJ1-3; CDR3nt: TGTGCCATCAGAGAAAGACAGGGGGGCTCTGGAAACACCATATATTTT; CDR3aa: CAIRERQGGSGNTIYF
d_gene: .; len: 14; abundance: .; v_gene: TRBV10-3; j_gene: TRBJ1-5; CDR3nt: TGTGCCATCAGCGATCAGAGGGGCAATCAGCCCCAGCATTTT; CDR3aa: CAISDQRGNQPQHF
d_gene: TRBD2; len: 17; abundance: .; v_gene: TRBV2; j_gene: TRBJ2-7; CDR3nt: TGTGCCAGCAGTGGGGGGACTAGCGGCCCGACCTCCTACGAGCAGTACTTC; CDR3aa: CASSGGTSGPTSYEQYF
d_gene: TRBD2; len: 21; abundance: .; v_gene: TRBV10-3; j_gene: TRBJ2-7; CDR3nt: TGTGCCATCAGTGAATCAGGCAGGGCGGGTTCGGGACTAGATGTACGATACGAGCAGTACTTC; CDR3aa: CAISESGRAGSGLDVRYEQYF